Described below is a single T cell receptor (beta chain) sequence and its context. Its specificity is unknown. These data come from a study of cytomegalovirus exposure and HLA in healthy donors. Study at large: Earlier sequencing of 150 million to 200 million T cells yielded roughly 100 million unique TCR beta sequences. Regarding the study as a whole: A later analysis reportedly identified an Asian-associated ancestry cluster as carrying fewer N-insertions than the roughly 600-donor mean. Cytomegalovirus status was reportedly diagnosed by the classifier with high sensitivity and specificity. V- and J-gene trimming in TCR beta was tied to a missense DCLRE1C variant by an analysis performed later.

Use of 60 Vbeta and 13 Jbeta primers characterized the PCR. Assay used: immunoSEQ multiplex PCR; TCRdb lists only in-frame clones, some missing. The sample records 140,000 to 150,000 clones, 68% being singletons. Trimming took 5 bases from V and 2 from J, leaving 9 bases between them. Germline CDR1 is ENHRY and CDR2 is SYGVKD. The CDR3 sequence is 13 residues long. This chain uses TRBV10-3 with TRBJ1-1; no definite D call. This sequence originates from a man in his sixties in good health and CMV-seronegative. The sample taken for sequencing was PBMCs. The CDR3 sequence is CAISRTVNTEAFF. CDR3 coding DNA: TGTGCCATCAGTCGTACAGTTAACACTGAAGCTTTCTTT.